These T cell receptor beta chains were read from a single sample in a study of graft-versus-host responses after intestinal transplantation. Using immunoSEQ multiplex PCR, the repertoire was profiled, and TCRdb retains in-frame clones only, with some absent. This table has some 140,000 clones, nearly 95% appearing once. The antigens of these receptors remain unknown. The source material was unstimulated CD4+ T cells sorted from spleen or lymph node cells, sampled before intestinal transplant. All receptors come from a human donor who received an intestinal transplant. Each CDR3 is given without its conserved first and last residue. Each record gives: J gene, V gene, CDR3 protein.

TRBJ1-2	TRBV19	ASSITALTNYGYT
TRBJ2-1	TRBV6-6	ASSQGQRPRYEQF
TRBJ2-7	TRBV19	ASSAPGVAGTYEQY
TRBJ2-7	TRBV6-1	ALAPSGTYEQY
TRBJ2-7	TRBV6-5	ATQASGGTYEQY
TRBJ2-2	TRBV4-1	ASRGTLSSNTGELF
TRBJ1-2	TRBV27	ASSYSIQAENYGYT
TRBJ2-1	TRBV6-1	ASSVFTSGLSSYNEQF
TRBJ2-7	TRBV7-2	ASSLLYGGNEQY
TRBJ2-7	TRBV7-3	ASSLGRSYEQY
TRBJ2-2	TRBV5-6	ASSLGDRVTGELF
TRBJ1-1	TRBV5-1	ASSFGRDIENTEAF
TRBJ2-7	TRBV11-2	ASSLDSYEQY
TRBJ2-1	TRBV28	ASSLQGRDEQF
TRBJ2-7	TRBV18	ASSPPSASYEQY